This T cell receptor (beta chain) was profiled in a study of T cells in women clearing cervical HPV infection (dated by TCRdb to 2016 to 2019). Some background on the complete study: Cases were approximately 25 women with histologically confirmed HPV16-related CIN3 or worse, including a couple of invasive cancers. Blood from cases was collected at the visit where the lesion was first found, while blood from controls was collected once the infection could no longer be detected. Because only a few women had HLA typing data, the possibility that HLA type acted as a confounder could not be ruled out. Among cases, blood sampling occurred a median of roughly 150 days after lesion detection, with an interquartile range of about 80 to 210 days. An exploratory proof-of-principle case-control study, nested within the Guanacaste HPV Natural History Study in Costa Rica, was conducted to compare TCR repertoires across cervical HPV16 outcomes. Cases and controls were matched on age within five years and on year of sample collection. In the parent cohort, 9,500 to 13,000 women aged 18 or older were enrolled in Guanacaste, Costa Rica, during 1993 to 1994 and then followed for seven years. The controls were 25 to 30 women whose single incident HPV16 infection cleared within 12 months with no development of precancer or cancer. Median age was approximately 36 years in cases versus around 37 in controls, and baseline characteristics did not differ significantly. Five blinded duplicates per group were added as quality controls, giving around 60 samples: 50 or so participants and around ten replicates. Study-level results and caveats: Random forest classifiers combining richness and V gene abundances distinguished cases from controls with an estimated AUC of more than 0.75. TRBV6-7 relative abundance was lower in cases than in controls (around 0.11% versus 0.16%; Bonferroni P = 0.0008). Across sequencing depths, CIN3+ cases showed significantly higher TCR repertoire richness than controls, but evenness did not differ between the groups. Because of the cross-sectional design, the study could not determine whether the associations came before infection or resulted from infection, and neither effector/memory subsets nor HPV-specific T cells were isolated. T-cell numbers per sample were unknown, so richness differences could reflect varying T-cell content rather than repertoire biology.

TCR beta CDR3 regions were amplified by multiplex PCR using the immunoSEQ assay from an average of roughly 1,300 ng genomic DNA per sample. To correct primer bias, the assay used a complete synthetic TCR repertoire to set an amplification baseline. The amplicons were sequenced on the Illumina platform. Concerning the study's data processing: Sequences were error-corrected by clustering with frequency ratios and a modified nearest-neighbor algorithm and were then analyzed in the immunoSEQ Analyzer with IMGT gene definitions. TCR richness and evenness were averaged over 20 rarefaction repeats at each rarefaction depth, excluding samples with fewer sequences than the depth. Wilcoxon rank sum tests with FDR correction were used to compare V, D and J gene relative abundances between the groups. For the blinded duplicates, the intraclass correlation was roughly 96% for TCR richness and averaged about 76% across around 61 gene segments. TCRdb took over this immuneACCESS table, retaining in-frame rearrangements with V and J assigned. Such tables are incomplete; in checked studies, under half of the missing clones stem from an unresolved V gene, and the remainder is unexplained. The V and J calls and clone size are taken from that table; D and trimming were inferred from the DNA. The sample's table covers about 23,000 clones. Of the sample, about 9.1% is held by the ten largest clones.

Regarding this clone: Its antigen is not yet known. Read sequence stops 3 residues before the CDR3 end, and the germline J gene provides the missing end.

Every participant had a single incident cervical HPV16 infection, and prevalent HPV16 infections were excluded. Cervical HPV DNA was detected with MY09/MY11 PCR, and genotyping was done with dot-blot hybridization. Roughly 15 mL of heparinized blood were centrifuged, and the buffy coat was aliquoted, frozen at -30°C, then stored at -80°C. QIAGEN kits were used to extract genomic DNA from the buffy coat specimens. CDR1 and CDR2, looked up from the germline V gene, are ENHRY and SYGVKD. V is trimmed back by 0 bases and J by 5 bases, and the junction contains 9 bases that no gene match accounts for. Including cysteine and phenylalanine, the CDR3 has 17 amino acids. Sequencing covers 42 bases of the CDR3, shown here with the frame starting at base 1.

Sequencing was done on a sample of blood buffy coat. The TCR was taken from a woman aged 18-69 years with a cervical HPV16 infection that either progressed to CIN3+ or cleared (not recorded which). The chain couples TRBV10-3 to TRBJ1-3; TRBD1 matches 8 bases in the middle. The CDR3 region reads CAISESSGGISRNTIYF. CDR3 DNA (partial): TGTGCCATCAGTGAGTCCTCAGGGGGCATAAGCCGAAACACC.